This entry lists 29 T cell receptor beta chains sequenced from one sample in a study of blood T cell repertoires in COVID-19. TCRdb's table, derived via immunoSEQ multiplex PCR, lists solely in-frame clones and lacks some. This table has about 220,000 clones, less than 85% appearing once. The source material was peripheral blood. The receptors were sampled from an elderly woman with acute or convalescent COVID-19.

The chain is built from TRBV28 and TRBJ2-7; D gene ambiguous. Germline values: CDR1 MDHEN, CDR2 SYDVKM. The CDR3 has 13 amino acids. V dropped 6 bases and J dropped 4 bases, with 13 bases sitting between them. CDR3 protein: CASSPPAVYEQYF. The CDR3 nucleotides are TGTGCCAGCAGCCCTCCGGCGGTTTACGAGCAGTACTTC.

This clone was seen a handful of times. The chain employs TRBV2 and TRBJ1-5; a possible D gene is TRBD1 (6 bases). Germline loops: CDR1 SNHLY, CDR2 FYNNEI. The V end lost 6 bases, the J end lost 4 bases, and 19 bases lay between the germline ends. CDR3 length equals 16 residues. The CDR3 nucleotides read TGTGCCAGCAGGATAGGTGGCGACAGGAAAAATCAGCCCCAGCATTTT. Translated, it gives CASRIGGDRKNQPQHF. Together with reference TRBV2 and TRBJ1-5, the CDR3 gives the full variable domain: EPEVTQTPSHQVTQMGQEVILRCVPISNHLYFYWYRQILGQKVEFLVSFYNNEISEKSEIFDDQFSVERPDGSNFTLKIRSTKLEDSAMYFCASRIGGDRKNQPQHFGDGTRLSIL.

V is TRBV18 and J is TRBJ1-6; D uncertain. Germline-derived CDR1 and CDR2 are KGHSH and LQKENI. V lost 6 bases and J lost 0, with 12 bases in between. The CDR3 loop spans 16 amino acids. The CDR3 sequence: CASSQSGSSYNSPLHF. CDR3 in DNA: TGTGCCAGCTCTCAAAGCGGGAGCTCCTATAATTCACCCCTCCACTTT. The whole variable domain, remainder taken from reference TRBV18 and TRBJ1-6, is NAGVMQNPRHLVRRRGQEARLRCSPMKGHSHVYWYRQLPEEGLKFMVYLQKENIIDESGMPKERFSAEFPKEGPSILRIQQVVRGDSAAYFCASSQSGSSYNSPLHFGNGTRLTVT.

The V gene is TRBV27, the J gene TRBJ2-4; 8 nucleotides align to TRBD1. V dropped 2 bases and J dropped 8; count of bases not matched to a gene: 8. CDR3 length: 15 amino acids. Germline V lookup: CDR1 MNHEY, CDR2 SMNVEV (reference sequence). The chain's CDR3 is CASSLQGALWDIQYF. CDR3 coding DNA: TGTGCCAGCAGTTTACAGGGGGCGCTATGGGACATTCAGTACTTC.

In regard to this clone: Other DNA sequences in this specimen translate into the identical CDR3. V usage is TRBV11-3 and J usage is TRBJ1-1, with D possibly TRBD1 on 6 matching bases. The germline V gene has CDR1 SGHNT and CDR2 YENEEA. The CDR3 totals 13 residues. The germline V and J ends were trimmed by 5 bases and 4 bases, with 11 bases remaining between them. For the CDR3, the DNA is TGTGCCAGCAGCCTGGTAGGGGGCACTGAAGCTTTCTTT. Translating gives CASSLVGGTEAFF.

The genes are TRBV9 and TRBJ2-5, with TRBD1 as a possible D gene (6 bases). Trimming left V 4 bases short and J 2 bases short, with 18 bases between. The V gene's germline CDR1 is SGDLS and CDR2 YYNGEE. CDR3 length: 16 amino acids. This CDR3 is CASSRRLGQRQETQYF. The CDR3, as DNA: TGTGCCAGCAGCCGACGGCTAGGACAGAGACAAGAGACCCAGTACTTC.

In DNA form, the CDR3 reads TGTGCCAGCAGCTTTGGAGCGAACGAGCAGTACTTC. Translated, it gives CASSFGANEQYF. V and J are TRBV7-2 and TRBJ2-7; D is undetermined. The V end was cut by 3 bases, the J end by 5 bases, with 8 bases between. Per germline, CDR1 SGHTA and CDR2 FQGNSA. CDR3 length: 12 residues.

CDR3 nucleotides: TGTGCCAGCAATTACGGGACGGGGGCCGGGGAGCTGTTTTTT. Translation: CASNYGTGAGELFF. J is TRBJ2-2 and V is TRBV2, with D possibly TRBD2 on 6 matching bases. Germline V CDR1 and CDR2: SNHLY, FYNNEI. The CDR3 sequence is 14 residues long. V was trimmed by 7 bases and J by 6 bases, leaving 15 bases between them.

The chain recombines TRBV5-8 with TRBJ2-2; possible D gene TRBD2, 6 bases. Germline CDR1 is SGHTS and CDR2 is YDEGEE. CDR3 length: 17 residues. V was clipped by 3 bases and J by 1 base, with 16 bases between them. The CDR3 spells CASSSRPGRGNTGELFF. The DNA of the CDR3 is TGTGCCAGCAGCTCCCGACCCGGGCGGGGGAACACCGGGGAGCTGTTTTTT. Full variable domain (remainder filled in from reference TRBV5-8 and TRBJ2-2): EAGVTQSPTHLIKTRGQQATLRCSPISGHTSVYWYQQALGLGLQFLLWYDEGEERNRGNFPPRFSGRQFPNYSSELNVNALELEDSALYLCASSSRPGRGNTGELFFGEGSRLTVL.

Only one count was recorded for this clone. This CDR3 is CASSLEVGGGYTF. In DNA, the CDR3 is TGCGCCAGCAGCTTGGAAGTAGGGGGAGGCTACACCTTC. The V call is TRBV5-1, the J call TRBJ1-2; D may be TRBD1 (6 bases). The CDR3 length is 13 residues. Per germline, CDR1 SGHRS and CDR2 YFSETQ. V was cut by 0 bases and J by 8 bases, with 11 bases left in between.

This chain's CDR3 is CASSLGGIYGYTF. The CDR3, as DNA: TGCGCCAGCAGCTTAGGGGGCATCTATGGCTACACCTTC. This sequence joins TRBV5-1 and TRBJ1-2; 7 bases align to TRBD1. J lost 4 bases, V lost 2 bases, and 2 bases had no gene match. The germline CDR1 and CDR2 sequences are SGHRS and YFSETQ. The CDR3 sequence is 13 residues long.

The rearrangement uses TRBV18 and TRBJ1-5, with D perhaps TRBD1 (6 bases). Germline CDR1 is KGHSH and CDR2 is LQKENI. The CDR3 is made up of 19 amino acids. V was pared by 3 bases and J by 2 bases, with 23 bases between. The CDR3 loop reads CASSPRTVGDPNRNQPQHF. The CDR3 nucleotides read TGTGCCAGCTCACCGCGGACAGTTGGGGATCCCAATCGCAATCAGCCCCAGCATTTT. Supplemented by reference TRBV18 and TRBJ1-5, the full variable domain reads NAGVMQNPRHLVRRRGQEARLRCSPMKGHSHVYWYRQLPEEGLKFMVYLQKENIIDESGMPKERFSAEFPKEGPSILRIQQVVRGDSAAYFCASSPRTVGDPNRNQPQHFGDGTRLSIL.

The chain recombines TRBV5-6 with TRBJ1-1; D gene ambiguous. The CDR3 totals 14 residues. V lost 0 bases and J lost 4, with 10 bases in between. Germline V lookup: CDR1 SGHDT, CDR2 YYEEEE. The CDR3 bases are TGTGCCAGCAGCTTGGACCGGAGGAGCACTGAAGCTTTCTTT. Its protein product is CASSLDRRSTEAFF.

J is TRBJ1-5 and V is TRBV2; D is perhaps TRBD1 (5 bases). V dropped 5 bases and J dropped 2 bases, with 7 bases sitting between them. The CDR3 has 13 residues. Germline CDR1 is SNHLY and CDR2 is FYNNEI. CDR3 region: CASSWGGNQPQHF. CDR3 bases: TGTGCCAGCAGTTGGGGCGGCAATCAGCCCCAGCATTTT.

On this clone: The same CDR3 arises from other DNA sequences in this sample as well. The chain joins TRBV6-5 to TRBJ1-2; D perhaps matches TRBD1 (6 bases). The CDR3 is 13 residues long. The V gene lost 6 bases and the J gene lost 3 bases, with 11 bases spanning the gap. Germline values: CDR1 MNHEY, CDR2 SVGAGI. Here the CDR3 reads CASSSQGYYGYTF. The CDR3 bases are TGTGCCAGCAGCTCACAGGGATACTATGGCTACACCTTC.

In this sample, this clone turned up a few times. The rearrangement joins TRBV28 to TRBJ1-1, with D tentatively TRBD1 (6 bases). This CDR3 is 14 amino acids long. Trimming cost V 8 bases and J 5 bases, with 18 bases left between them. Germline CDR1 is MDHEN and CDR2 is SYDVKM. The CDR3 region is CASGRAGAQTEAFF. CDR3 nucleotides: TGTGCCAGCGGCCGCGCAGGGGCGCAAACTGAAGCTTTCTTT.

This clone was recorded a few times. V gene TRBV29-1 combines with J gene TRBJ1-1, with 7 bases identical to TRBD1. V dropped 4 bases and J dropped 1; count of bases not matched to a gene: 6. This CDR3 comprises 14 residues. Per germline, CDR1 SQVTM and CDR2 ANQGSEA. Here the CDR3 reads CSVVAGQANTEAFF. CDR3 DNA sequence: TGCAGCGTTGTAGCCGGACAGGCGAACACTGAAGCTTTCTTT.

The V and J genes are TRBV7-6 and TRBJ2-7; 11 nucleotides line up with TRBD2. CDR1 SGHVS and CDR2 FNYEAQ come from the germline V gene. J gave up 2 bases and V 6 bases, and 12 bases lay outside the gene matches. The CDR3 totals 17 residues. CDR3 DNA: TGTGCCAGCAGTCGATTAGCGGGGGGGCCTACCCCCTACGAGCAGTACTTC. Translating gives CASSRLAGGPTPYEQYF.

The gene calls are TRBV7-3 and TRBJ2-5, with D possibly being TRBD1 (8 bases). The V gene lost 4 bases and the J gene lost 5 bases, with 14 bases spanning the gap. Germline CDR1 SGHTA, CDR2 FQGTGA. The CDR3 has 14 amino acids. The CDR3 DNA reads as TGTGCCAGCAGCTCTACAGGGGGGGACGAGACCCAGTACTTC. It specifies CASSSTGGDETQYF.

The V gene is TRBV7-9, the J gene TRBJ1-2; 8 bases map to TRBD1. Trimming removed 1 base from V and 8 bases from J; junction bases left unmatched: 6. Per the germline V gene, CDR1 is SEHNR and CDR2 is FQNEAQ (reference sequence). The CDR3 covers 14 residues. CDR3 sequence reads: CASSLVDRAFGYTF. CDR3 bases: TGTGCCAGCAGCTTAGTGGACAGGGCTTTCGGCTACACCTTC.

This rearrangement joins TRBV24-1 to TRBJ2-5; D is unclear. The CDR3 totals 16 residues. Germline CDR1 and CDR2: KGHDR and SFDVKD. With 4 bases removed from V and 4 bases from J, the gap between germline ends came to 18 bases. In DNA, the CDR3 is TGTGCCACCAGTGACCAACGGCGAGCGTCGGGAGAGACCCAGTACTTC. This translates into CATSDQRRASGETQYF.

This sequence joins TRBV12-3 or TRBV12-4 and TRBJ1-4; D uncertain. The CDR3 runs 13 residues. V lost 6 bases and J lost 7, with 12 bases in between. The DNA of the CDR3 is TGTGCCAGCAGCCTCCGACTCGGTGAAAAACTGTTTTTT. It specifies CASSLRLGEKLFF.

The chain carries TRBV19 and TRBJ2-7; 8 bases line up with TRBD2. Germline V gene sequence: CDR1 LNHDA, CDR2 SQIVND (reference sequence). This CDR3 contains 17 residues. Germline trimming cut 2 bases from V and 1 base from J; bases unmatched to any gene: 10. In DNA form, the CDR3 reads TGTGCCAGTAGTATAAGCAGCGGGGGAACCTTTTCCTACGAGCAGTACTTC. Its protein is CASSISSGGTFSYEQYF. Full variable domain (outside the CDR3, taken from reference TRBV19 and TRBJ2-7): DGGITQSPKYLFRKEGQNVTLSCEQNLNHDAMYWYRQDPGQGLRLIYYSQIVNDFQKGDIAEGYSVSREKKESFPLTVTSAQKNPTAFYLCASSISSGGTFSYEQYFGPGTRLTVT.

This clone was counted a few times. The chain carries TRBV27 and TRBJ1-2, with TRBD1 matching over 7 bases. Germline V gives CDR1 MNHEY, CDR2 SMNVEV (reference sequence). J was trimmed by 8 bases and V by 4 bases; bases with no gene match: 7. CDR3 length: 13 amino acids. The CDR3 nucleotides read TGTGCCAGCAGTTCATCGACAGGGATCGGCTACACCTTC. Translation: CASSSSTGIGYTF.

This clone came up once. J is TRBJ1-5 and V is TRBV4-1; 8 bases map to TRBD1. From germline, CDR1 is MGHRA and CDR2 YSYEKL. The CDR3 has 16 amino acids. V shed 3 bases and J 4 bases; nucleotides not matched to a gene: 8. The CDR3 DNA follows: TGCGCCAGCAGCCAGGGTGCCGGGACAGGTAATCAGCCCCAGCATTTT. Translated: CASSQGAGTGNQPQHF.

The chain links TRBV18 to TRBJ1-2, with 8 bases that match TRBD1. J gave up 1 base and V 8 bases, and 15 bases lay outside the gene matches. The germline V gene has CDR1 KGHSH and CDR2 LQKENI. This CDR3 region has 17 residues. The CDR3 DNA sequence: TGTGCCAGCGGCGCGCCGCAAAGACAGGGGAGTAACTATGGCTACACCTTC. This sequence encodes CASGAPQRQGSNYGYTF. Combining the CDR3 with reference TRBV18 and TRBJ1-2 gives the whole variable domain NAGVMQNPRHLVRRRGQEARLRCSPMKGHSHVYWYRQLPEEGLKFMVYLQKENIIDESGMPKERFSAEFPKEGPSILRIQQVVRGDSAAYFCASGAPQRQGSNYGYTFGSGTRLTVV.

This clone was recorded only once. The rearrangement joins TRBV25-1 to TRBJ1-4; tentative D call: TRBD1 (6 bases). The V end was cut by 4 bases, the J end by 8 bases, with 20 bases between. The CDR3 extends over 16 amino acids. Germline loops: CDR1 MGHDK, CDR2 SYGVNS. The CDR3 here is CASSGFRRDTLEKLFF. The CDR3 DNA reads TGTGCCAGCAGTGGATTTCGCCGGGACACCTTAGAAAAACTGTTTTTT.

The chain recombines TRBV27 with TRBJ1-1; 8 bases line up with TRBD1. The ends lost 5 bases at V and 7 bases at J; junction bases unmatched: 6. CDR1 MNHEY and CDR2 SMNVEV come from the germline V gene (reference sequence). There are 13 residues in the CDR3. CDR3 sequence reads: CASSTRTGLEAFF. As DNA, the CDR3 is TGTGCCAGCAGTACCCGGACAGGGCTTGAAGCTTTCTTT.

The count of this clone is one. The CDR3 protein is CASTTWTGRGDGYTF. The CDR3 nucleotides are TGTGCCAGTACCACCTGGACAGGCCGTGGGGATGGCTACACCTTC. This chain links TRBV19 with TRBJ1-2, with 7 bases matching TRBD1. Germline loops: CDR1 LNHDA, CDR2 SQIVND (reference sequence). V lost 7 bases to trimming and J lost 6 bases; unmatched junction nucleotides: 14. The length of the CDR3 is 15 residues.